This T cell receptor beta chain was found in a study of T cell changes during pregnancy in multiple sclerosis. The CDR3 contains 12 residues. V lost 6 bases and J 7 bases, leaving 10 bases between the germline ends. Germline CDR1 is MDHEN and CDR2 is SYDVKM. Sequenced by immunoSEQ multiplex PCR; TCRdb stores in-frame clones only, minus some. The data hold roughly 40,000 clones, with around nine tenths observed a single time. Here the sequenced sample was CD4+ T cells from peripheral blood mononuclear cells, taken in the first trimester of pregnancy. The receptor was derived from a female donor in good health, enrolled as a control in a pregnancy study. The chain combines TRBV28 with TRBJ2-1; D perhaps matches TRBD1 (7 bases). The CDR3 here is CASRSGGNEQFF. The CDR3 DNA sequence: TGTGCCAGCAGATCAGGGGGGAATGAGCAGTTCTTC.